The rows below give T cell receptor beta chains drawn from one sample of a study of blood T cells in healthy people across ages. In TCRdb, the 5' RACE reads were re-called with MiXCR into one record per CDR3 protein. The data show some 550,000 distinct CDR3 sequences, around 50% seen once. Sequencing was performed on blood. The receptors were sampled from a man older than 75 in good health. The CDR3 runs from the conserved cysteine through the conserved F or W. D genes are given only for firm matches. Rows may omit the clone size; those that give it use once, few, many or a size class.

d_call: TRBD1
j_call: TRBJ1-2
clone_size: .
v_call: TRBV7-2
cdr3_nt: TGTGCCAGCAGCTTAGAAGGGGGCCAGTACGGTGGCTACACCTTC
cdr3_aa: CASSLEGGQYGGYTF

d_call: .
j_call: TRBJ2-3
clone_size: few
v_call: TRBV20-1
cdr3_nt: TGCAGTGCTAGTAAGGGGGAGGGCACAGATACGCAGTATTTT
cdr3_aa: CSASKGEGTDTQYF

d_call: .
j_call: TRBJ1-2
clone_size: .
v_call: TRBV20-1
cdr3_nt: TGCAGTGTCAGTCAGGGCTCCCTGGGGAAAAACTATGGCTACACCTTC
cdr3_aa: CSVSQGSLGKNYGYTF

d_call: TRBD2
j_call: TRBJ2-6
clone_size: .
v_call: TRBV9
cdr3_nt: TGTGCCAGCAGCGCATCTAGCGGGGGGGCCTCTGGGGCCAACGTCCTGACTTTC
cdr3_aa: CASSASSGGASGANVLTF

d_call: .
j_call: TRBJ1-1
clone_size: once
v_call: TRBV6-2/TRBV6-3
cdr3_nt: TGTGCCAGCAAGGGAGGAAACACTGAAGCTTTCTTT
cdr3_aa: CASKGGNTEAFF

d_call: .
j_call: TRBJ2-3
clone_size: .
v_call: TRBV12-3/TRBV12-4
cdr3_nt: TGTGCCAGCACTACCCGAGGGGTCAGAGATACGCAGTATTTT
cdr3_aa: CASTTRGVRDTQYF

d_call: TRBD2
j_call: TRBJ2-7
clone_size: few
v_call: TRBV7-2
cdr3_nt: TGTGCCAGCAGGAGTAGCGGGGGGGTCTCCTACGAGCAGTACTTC
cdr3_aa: CASRSSGGVSYEQYF

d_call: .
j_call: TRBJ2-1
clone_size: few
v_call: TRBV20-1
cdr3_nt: TGCAGTGCTAGGGGACCTAACGGCCTCTACAATGAGCAGTTCTTC
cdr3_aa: CSARGPNGLYNEQFF

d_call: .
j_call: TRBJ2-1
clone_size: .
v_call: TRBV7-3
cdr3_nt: TGTGCCAGCAGCTTATTTTTCGAATACATCCGGACCTACAATGAGCAGTTCTTC
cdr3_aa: CASSLFFEYIRTYNEQFF

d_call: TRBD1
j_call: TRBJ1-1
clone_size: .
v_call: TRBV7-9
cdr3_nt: TGTGCCAGCAGCTCGGAACCCGGACAGGGGAACACTGAAGCTTTCTTT
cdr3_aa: CASSSEPGQGNTEAFF

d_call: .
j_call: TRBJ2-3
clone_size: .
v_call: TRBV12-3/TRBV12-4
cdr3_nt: TGTGCCAGTCGGAAGGGGGTCACAGATACGCAGTATTTT
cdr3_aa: CASRKGVTDTQYF

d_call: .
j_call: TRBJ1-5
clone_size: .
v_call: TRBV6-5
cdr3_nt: TGTGCCAGCAGTTCAGGGGGCAATCAGCCCCAGCATTTT
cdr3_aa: CASSSGGNQPQHF

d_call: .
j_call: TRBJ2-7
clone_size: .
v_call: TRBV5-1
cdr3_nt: TGCGCCAGCAGCTTCCAACCCGGACAGACTTCTAACTACGAGCAGTACTTC
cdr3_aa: CASSFQPGQTSNYEQYF

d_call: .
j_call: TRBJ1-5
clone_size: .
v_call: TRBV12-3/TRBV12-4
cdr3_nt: TGTGCCAGCAGTTTAGAGGCAGATAGCAATCAGCCCCAGCATTTT
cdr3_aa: CASSLEADSNQPQHF

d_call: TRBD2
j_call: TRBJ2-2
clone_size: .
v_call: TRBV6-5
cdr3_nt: TGTGCCAGCAGTTACCGTGCGGGAGGACCCGGGGAGCTGTTTTTT
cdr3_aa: CASSYRAGGPGELFF

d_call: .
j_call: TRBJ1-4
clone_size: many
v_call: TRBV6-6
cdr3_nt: TGTGCCAGCAGTTACGGCGGGGAGATGGATGAAAAACTGTTTTTT
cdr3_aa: CASSYGGEMDEKLFF

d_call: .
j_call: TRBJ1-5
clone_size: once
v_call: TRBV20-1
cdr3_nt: TGCAGTGCTAGAGATTATAAGGAGCTCGGTGGCAATCAGCCCCAGCATTTT
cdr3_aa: CSARDYKELGGNQPQHF

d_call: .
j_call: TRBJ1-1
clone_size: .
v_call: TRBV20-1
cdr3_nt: TGCAGTGCGACCCCTCTCACTGAAGCTTTCTTT
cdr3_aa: CSATPLTEAFF

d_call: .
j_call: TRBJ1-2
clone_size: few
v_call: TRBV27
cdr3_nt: TGTGCCAGCGGGAGAGACGGGGGCTACACCTTC
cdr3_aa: CASGRDGGYTF

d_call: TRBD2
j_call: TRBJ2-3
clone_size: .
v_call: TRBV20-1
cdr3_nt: TGCAGTGCTATCAGCGGGAGTGGAGATACGCAGTATTTT
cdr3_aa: CSAISGSGDTQYF

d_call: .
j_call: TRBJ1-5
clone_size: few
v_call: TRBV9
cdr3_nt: TGTGCCAGCAGCCCCCTCGGGAGCAATCAGCCCCAGCATTTT
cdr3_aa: CASSPLGSNQPQHF

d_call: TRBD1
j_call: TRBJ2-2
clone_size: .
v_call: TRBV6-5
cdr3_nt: TGTGCCAGCAGCCACCGGGACAGGGGGTTGAACACCGGGGAGCTGTTTTTT
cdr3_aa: CASSHRDRGLNTGELFF